The clone carrying this T cell receptor (beta chain) has only a few counts. Its target is not known. For the second PCR, which ran for about 7 to 11 cycles, a sample-barcoded 5' primer and a J-beta primer mix were used. Every cDNA molecule bore a tag from a template-switch adaptor containing 12 random nucleotides. TCRdb re-derived calls from the 5' RACE reads in MiXCR, one entry per CDR3 protein. The data show approximately 940,000 distinct CDR3 sequences, 45% to 50% seen once. This CDR3 is built from 14 residues. The ends lost 6 bases at V and 0 bases at J; junction bases unmatched: 7. Germline CDR1 DFQATT, CDR2 SNEGSKA (reference sequence). The record originates from a study of blood T cells in healthy people across ages. Findings and limits, study-wide: A strong correlation was found between TCR beta diversity and the percentage of naive T cells. Higher diversity, along with more naive CD4+ cells, distinguished long-lived donors from aged donors.

Isolated PBMCs totaled at least 7 million in each sample. The chain is built from TRBV20-1 and TRBJ1-2; 7 nucleotides align to TRBD1. This clonotype was obtained from a man aged 25 to 40 in good health. Sequenced input: blood. In DNA form, the CDR3 reads TGCAGTGCCAAGGGACAGTCTTCTAACTATGGCTACACCTTC. The encoded protein is CSAKGQSSNYGYTF.